This T cell receptor (beta chain) was sequenced for a study of T cells after yellow fever vaccination. Notes on this clonotype: What it binds is unknown.

Study conclusions and caveats: Contaminants from the bulk population, in the form of abundant clonotypes, could be found in FACS-sorted repertoires. A faster peak, day 5 versus 15, was reached by the weaker secondary response. The booster saw the reappearance of most primary-vaccination clones (approximately 97% CD4, about 85% CD8).

Trimming took off 4 bases at V and 5 bases at J, with 20 bases between the two ends. This CDR3 region has 15 residues. Looked up from germline, CDR1 is DFQATT and CDR2 is SNEGSKA (reference sequence). They built TCR cDNA with 5'RACE template switching, a step that put in a universal primer site and UMIs. Each CDR3 protein is one row after TCRdb ran MiXCR on the 5' RACE reads. This repertoire shows some 240,000 distinct CDR3 sequences, about 5.2% found once; its top ten account for around 3.3%. The chain is built from TRBV20-1 and TRBJ2-5, with D perhaps assigned TRBD1 or TRBD2 (5 bases each). The TCR originated in a man younger than 35 who received the YFV17D yellow fever vaccine. The source was CD4+ T cells sorted from PBMCs, collected on the day of the yellow fever booster vaccination. CDR3 nucleotides: TGCAGTGCTATGGTGGGGCTAGCAGCTCGGGAGACCCAGTACTTC. It translates to CSAMVGLAARETQYF.